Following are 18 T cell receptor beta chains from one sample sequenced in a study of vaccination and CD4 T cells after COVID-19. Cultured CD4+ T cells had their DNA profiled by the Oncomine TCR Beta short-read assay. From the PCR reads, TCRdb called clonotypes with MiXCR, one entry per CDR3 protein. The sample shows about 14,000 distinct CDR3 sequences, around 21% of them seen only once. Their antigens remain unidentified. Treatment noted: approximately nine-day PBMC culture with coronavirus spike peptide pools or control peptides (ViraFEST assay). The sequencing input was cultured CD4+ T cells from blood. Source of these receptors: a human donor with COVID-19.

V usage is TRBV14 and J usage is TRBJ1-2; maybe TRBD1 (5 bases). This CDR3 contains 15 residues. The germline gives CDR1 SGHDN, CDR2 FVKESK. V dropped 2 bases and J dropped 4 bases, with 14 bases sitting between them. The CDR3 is CASSQLGTDIYGYTF. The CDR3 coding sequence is TGTGCCAGCAGCCAACTCGGGACGGATATCTATGGCTACACCTTC. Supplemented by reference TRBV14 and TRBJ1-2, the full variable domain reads EAGVTQFPSHSVIEKGQTVTLRCDPISGHDNLYWYRRVMGKEIKFLLHFVKESKQDESGMPNNRFLAERTGGTYSTLKVQPAELEDSGVYFCASSQLGTDIYGYTFGSGTRLTVV.

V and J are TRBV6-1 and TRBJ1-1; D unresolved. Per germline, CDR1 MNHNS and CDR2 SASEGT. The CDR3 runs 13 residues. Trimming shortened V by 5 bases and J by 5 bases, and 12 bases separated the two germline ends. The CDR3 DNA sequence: TGTGCCAGCAGTCAGGACGTTAGAACTGAAGCTTTCTTT. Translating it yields CASSQDVRTEAFF.

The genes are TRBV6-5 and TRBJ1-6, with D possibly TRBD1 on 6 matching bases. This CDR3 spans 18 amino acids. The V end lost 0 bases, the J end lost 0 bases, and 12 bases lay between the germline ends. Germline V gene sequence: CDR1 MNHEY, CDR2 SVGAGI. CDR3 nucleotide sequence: TGTGCCAGCAGTTACTCGACAGGACGGAGCTCCTATAATTCACCCCTCCACTTT. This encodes CASSYSTGRSSYNSPLHF.

In DNA form, the CDR3 reads TGTGCCAGCAGTTTAACCAGGGGGAACACCATATATTTT. It yields the protein CASSLTRGNTIYF. The chain combines TRBV12-3 or TRBV12-4 with TRBJ1-3, with 7 nucleotides matching TRBD1. Trimming took 2 bases from V and 7 from J; bases not matched to a gene: 2. This CDR3 is 13 amino acids long.

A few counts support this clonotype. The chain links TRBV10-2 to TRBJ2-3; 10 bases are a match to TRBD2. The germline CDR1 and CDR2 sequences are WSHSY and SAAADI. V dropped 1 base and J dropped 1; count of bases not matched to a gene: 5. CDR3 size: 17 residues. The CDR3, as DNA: TGCGCCAGCAGTGAGTGCAGCGGGGGGGTATGCACAGATACGCAGTATTTT. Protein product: CASSECSGGVCTDTQYF.

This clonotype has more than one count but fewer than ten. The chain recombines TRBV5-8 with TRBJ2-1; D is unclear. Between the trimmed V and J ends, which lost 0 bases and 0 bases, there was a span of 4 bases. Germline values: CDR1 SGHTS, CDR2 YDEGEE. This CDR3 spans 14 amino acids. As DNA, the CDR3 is TGTGCCAGCAGCTTGGCCAGCTCCTACAATGAGCAGTTCTTC. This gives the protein CASSLASSYNEQFF.

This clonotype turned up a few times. DNA for the CDR3: TGTGCCAGCAGCTTAGCGTACTCCGCGAGGGGCTACACCTTC. It translates to CASSLAYSARGYTF. The rearrangement joins TRBV7-8 to TRBJ1-2; D call uncertain. This CDR3 has 14 residues. The V end lost 0 bases, the J end lost 8 bases, and 13 bases lay between the germline ends. Germline V gene sequence: CDR1 SGHVS, CDR2 FQNEAQ.

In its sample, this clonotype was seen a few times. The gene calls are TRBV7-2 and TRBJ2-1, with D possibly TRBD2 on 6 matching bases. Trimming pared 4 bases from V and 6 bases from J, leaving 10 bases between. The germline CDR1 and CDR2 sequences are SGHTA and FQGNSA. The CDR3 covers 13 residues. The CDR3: CASSSGLFNEQFF. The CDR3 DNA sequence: TGTGCCAGCAGCTCGGGACTCTTCAATGAGCAGTTCTTC.

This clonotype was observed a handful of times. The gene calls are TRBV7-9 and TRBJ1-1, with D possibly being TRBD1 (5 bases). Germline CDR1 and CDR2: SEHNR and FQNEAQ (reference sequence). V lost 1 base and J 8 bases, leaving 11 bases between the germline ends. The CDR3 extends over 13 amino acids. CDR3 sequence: CASSLGKGTEAFF. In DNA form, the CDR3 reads TGTGCCAGCAGCTTAGGTAAGGGGACCGAAGCTTTCTTT.

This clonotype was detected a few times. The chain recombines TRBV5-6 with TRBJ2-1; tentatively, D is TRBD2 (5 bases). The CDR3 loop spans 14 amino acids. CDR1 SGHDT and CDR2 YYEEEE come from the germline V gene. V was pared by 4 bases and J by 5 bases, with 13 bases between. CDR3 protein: CASSGDWTHNEQFF. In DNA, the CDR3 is TGTGCCAGCAGCGGTGACTGGACTCACAATGAGCAGTTCTTC.

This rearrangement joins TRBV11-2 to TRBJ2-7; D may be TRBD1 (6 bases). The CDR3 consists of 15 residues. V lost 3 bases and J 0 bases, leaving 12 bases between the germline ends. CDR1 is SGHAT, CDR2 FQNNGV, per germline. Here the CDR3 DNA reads TGTGCCAGCAGCTTTAGTTTACAGGGCTCCTACGAGCAGTACTTC. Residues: CASSFSLQGSYEQYF.

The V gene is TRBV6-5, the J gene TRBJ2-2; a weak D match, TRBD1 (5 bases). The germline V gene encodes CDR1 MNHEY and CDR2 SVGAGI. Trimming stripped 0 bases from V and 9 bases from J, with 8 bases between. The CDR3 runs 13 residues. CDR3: CASSYSTARELFF. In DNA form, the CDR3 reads TGTGCCAGCAGTTACTCGACAGCTAGGGAGCTGTTTTTT.

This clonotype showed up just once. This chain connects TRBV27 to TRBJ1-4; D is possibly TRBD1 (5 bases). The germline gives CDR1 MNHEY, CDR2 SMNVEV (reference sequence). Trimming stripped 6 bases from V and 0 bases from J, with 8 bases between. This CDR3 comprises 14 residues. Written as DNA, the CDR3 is TGTGCCAGCAGAAAGACAGCAACTAATGAAAAACTGTTTTTT. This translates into CASRKTATNEKLFF.

In DNA, the CDR3 is TGTGCCAGCAGCTTATTTGGGGACCTGGCCGTTGCTTCACCCCTCCACTTT. Protein product: CASSLFGDLAVASPLHF. The genes are TRBV11-3 and TRBJ1-6; a possible D gene is TRBD1 (5 bases). The germline V gene has CDR1 SGHNT and CDR2 YENEEA. The CDR3 is 17 residues long. The V and J ends lost 2 bases and 9 bases respectively, with 20 bases between them.

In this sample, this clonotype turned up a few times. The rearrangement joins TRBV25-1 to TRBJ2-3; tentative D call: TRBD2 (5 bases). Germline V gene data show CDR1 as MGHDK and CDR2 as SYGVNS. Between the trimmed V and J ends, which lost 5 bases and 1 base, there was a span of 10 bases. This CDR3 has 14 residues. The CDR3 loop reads CASSREGRTDTQYF. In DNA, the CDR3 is TGTGCCAGCAGTAGAGAGGGTCGCACAGATACGCAGTATTTT.

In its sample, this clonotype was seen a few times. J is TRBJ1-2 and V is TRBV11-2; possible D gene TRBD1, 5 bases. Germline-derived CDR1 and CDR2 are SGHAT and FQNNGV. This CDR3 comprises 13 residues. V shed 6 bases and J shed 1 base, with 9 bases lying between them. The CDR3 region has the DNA TGTGCCAGCAGGAAAGACAGTAACTATGGCTACACCTTC. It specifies CASRKDSNYGYTF. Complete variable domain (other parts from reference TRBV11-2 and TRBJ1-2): EAGVAQSPRYKIIEKRQSVAFWCNPISGHATLYWYQQILGQGPKLLIQFQNNGVVDDSQLPKDRFSAERLKGVDSTLKIQPAKLEDSAVYLCASRKDSNYGYTFGSGTRLTVV.

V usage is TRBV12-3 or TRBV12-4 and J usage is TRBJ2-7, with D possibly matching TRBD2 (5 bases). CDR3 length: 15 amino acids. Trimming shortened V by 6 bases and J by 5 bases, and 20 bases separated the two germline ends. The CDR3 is CASRGGRRTGNEQYF. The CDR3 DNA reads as TGTGCCAGCAGGGGCGGCCGACGAACGGGGAACGAGCAGTACTTC.

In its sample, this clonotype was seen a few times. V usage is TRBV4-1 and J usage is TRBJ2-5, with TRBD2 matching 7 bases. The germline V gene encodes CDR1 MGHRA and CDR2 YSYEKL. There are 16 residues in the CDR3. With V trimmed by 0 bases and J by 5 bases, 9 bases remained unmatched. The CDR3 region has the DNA TGCGCCAGCAGCCAAGAACGGACCGGGGGGTGGGAGACCCAGTACTTC. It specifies CASSQERTGGWETQYF.